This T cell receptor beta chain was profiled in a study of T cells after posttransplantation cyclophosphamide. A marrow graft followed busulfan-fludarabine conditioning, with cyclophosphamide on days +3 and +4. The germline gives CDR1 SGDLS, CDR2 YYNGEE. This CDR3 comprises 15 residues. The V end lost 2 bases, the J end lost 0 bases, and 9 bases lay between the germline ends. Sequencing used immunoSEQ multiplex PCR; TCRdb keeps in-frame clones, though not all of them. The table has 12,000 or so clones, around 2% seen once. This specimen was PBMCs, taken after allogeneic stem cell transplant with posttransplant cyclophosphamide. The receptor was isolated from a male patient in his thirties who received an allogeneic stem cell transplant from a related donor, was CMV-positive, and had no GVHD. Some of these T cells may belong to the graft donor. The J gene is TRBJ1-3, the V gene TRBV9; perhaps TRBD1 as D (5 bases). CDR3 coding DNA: TGTGCCAGCAGCGTTTCAGGGATCTCTGGAAACACCATATATTTT. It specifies CASSVSGISGNTIYF.